Presented here are 5 T cell receptor beta chains from one specimen sequenced in a study of T cells after somatic rescue of genetic block (dated by TCRdb to 2019 to 2021). The library was built by means of the immunoSEQ multiplex PCR assay. TCRdb's version of the immuneACCESS table is confined to in-frame rearrangements and falls short of the full clone set. An unresolved V gene accounts for under half of the shortfall where checked; the remainder is of unknown origin. The sample data list more than 70,000 clones, and 85% to 90% of these were observed just once. Of the sample, 1.5% to 2% falls within the top ten clones. Material: peripheral blood mononuclear cells (PBMCs). The origin of the receptors is a woman younger than 35.

This chain uses TRBV15 with TRBJ2-3; D call uncertain. Germline V gene lookup returns CDR1 LNHNV and CDR2 YYDKDF (reference sequence). Between the trimmed V and J ends, which lost 3 bases and 2 bases, there was a span of 9 bases. This CDR3 is 14 amino acids long. The CDR3 loop reads CATSRETPTDTQYF. CDR3 nucleotides: TGTGCCACCAGCAGGGAAACTCCCACAGATACGCAGTATTTT.

This clone was detected only a few times. The rearrangement links TRBV19 to TRBJ1-1, with D hard to call. The V gene's germline CDR1 is LNHDA and CDR2 SQIVND (reference sequence). The V gene lost 2 bases and the J gene lost 1 base, with 11 bases spanning the gap. The length of the CDR3 is 15 residues. As DNA, the CDR3 is TGTGCCAGTAGTATAATAGGATCGACGAACACTGAAGCTTTCTTT. Translating it yields CASSIIGSTNTEAFF. The complete variable domain, with remaining parts taken from reference TRBV19 and TRBJ1-1, reads DGGITQSPKYLFRKEGQNVTLSCEQNLNHDAMYWYRQDPGQGLRLIYYSQIVNDFQKGDIAEGYSVSREKKESFPLTVTSAQKNPTAFYLCASSIIGSTNTEAFFGQGTRLTVV.

This chain uses TRBV4-2 with TRBJ1-3, with TRBD1 identical over 8 bases. CDR3 length equals 15 residues. Germline V gene data show CDR1 as LGHNA and CDR2 as YNFKEQ. J lost 1 base, V lost 2 bases, and 1 base had no gene match. The CDR3 DNA sequence: TGTGCCAGCAGCCAAACAGGGGGATCTGGAAACACCATATATTTT. This codes for CASSQTGGSGNTIYF.

This rearrangement joins TRBV7-8 to TRBJ2-2; 8 bases fit TRBD1. V lost 3 bases, J lost 5 bases, and 8 bases stayed unmatched. Germline V gene data show CDR1 as SGHVS and CDR2 as FQNEAQ. The CDR3 sequence is 16 residues long. The CDR3 DNA follows: TGTGCCAGCAGCTTTAACCAGGGGGCTTTGACCGGGGAGCTGTTTTTT. Translating it yields CASSFNQGALTGELFF.

The chain joins TRBV2 to TRBJ2-7; D is possibly TRBD1 or TRBD2 (5 bases each). The CDR3 is 17 residues long. Trimming removed 6 bases from V and 4 bases from J, with 25 bases in between. Germline CDR1 is SNHLY and CDR2 is FYNNEI. The CDR3 sequence: CASSPIVTPGRTYEQYF. CDR3 in DNA: TGTGCCAGCAGCCCTATTGTGACGCCGGGACGGACATACGAGCAGTACTTC.